Described below is a single TCR beta chain sequence and its context. Its antigen is undetermined. Assay: immunoSEQ multiplex PCR; the TCRdb copy retains only in-frame clones and omits some. The data show 67,000 or so clones, with roughly 85% seen just once and approximately 3% held by the top ten. The record originates from a study of OX40 agonist ivuxolimab in advanced cancers. Overall study context: Dose-escalation cases comprised hepatocellular carcinoma, melanoma, renal cell or head and neck cancer. Broader study findings: Antigen specificity remained undetermined for the expanded peripheral T cells. By week 6 at 0.1 to 3.0 mg/kg, blood CD4+ and CD8+ T cells had expanded clonally.

The CDR3 has 16 amino acids. V lost 1 base, J lost 0 bases, and 11 bases lay in between. Germline values: CDR1 SGHRS, CDR2 YFSETQ. The V gene is TRBV5-1, the J gene TRBJ1-3, with D uncertain. The source of this sequence is an adult with an advanced solid tumor such as melanoma, head and neck, liver or kidney cancer. The starting material was CD4+ or CD8+ T cells sorted from blood, obtained in a trial of the OX40 agonist ivuxolimab. CDR3 in amino acids: CASSLSGLRSGNTIYF. CDR3 sequence (DNA): TGCGCCAGCAGCTTGTCAGGACTTCGCTCTGGAAACACCATATATTTT.